This TCR beta chain was captured in a study of blood T cell repertoires in COVID-19. Background on the study: The United States, Italy and Spain supplied acute and convalescent COVID-19 samples. PBMCs, B-cell-depleted T cells, or T cells provided the cDNA or gDNA that made up the material.

This CDR3 comprises 13 residues. Trimming left V 6 bases short and J 5 bases short, with 13 bases between. Per the original data handling: It was from reference gene primer amplification that nucleated cell counts were estimated. The protocol was immunoSEQ multiplex PCR, while the TCRdb copy is restricted to in-frame clones and leaves out a portion. The DNA gave D and trimming, while V, J and clone size come from that table. The table lists over 100,000 clones, around 88% of them singletons. Material for sequencing was peripheral blood. This chain joins TRBV12-3 or TRBV12-4 and TRBJ1-2; D is uncertain. This TCR derives from a man aged 45-60 years with acute or convalescent COVID-19. CDR3 sequence: CASSTGVGYGYTF. The CDR3 coding sequence is TGTGCCAGCAGCACCGGGGTGGGGTATGGCTACACCTTC.